What follows is one TCR beta chain and its context. No antigen is known for it. The data were produced by immunoSEQ multiplex PCR, yet TCRdb's version contains in-frame clones alone and is incomplete. The table includes about 4,700 clones, more than 65% detected once. The J segment lost 5 bases and the V segment lost 3 bases, leaving 6 bases of the junction unmatched. The CDR3 spans 13 residues. Per germline, CDR1 GTSNPN and CDR2 SVGIG (reference sequence). The sample belongs to a study of immune evolution from preneoplasia to lung adenocarcinoma. Patients had resection in Japan or China between the mid-2010s and the late 2010s. Histologic diagnosis was independently verified by two lung pathologists. Study-level points and caveats: Later-stage lesions seemingly showed higher T cell density and diversity than normal lung.

The chain couples TRBV30 to TRBJ2-7; 8 nucleotides align to TRBD2. The clonotype originates from a person aged 60-80 years with lung adenocarcinoma. Input material: FFPE adjacent normal lung tissue. CDR3 protein: CAWSSGGSHEQYF. CDR3 nucleotides: TGTGCCTGGAGCTCGGGGGGGTCCCACGAGCAGTACTTC.